The 14 T cell receptor beta chains below come from one sample, sequenced in a study of blood T cell repertoires in COVID-19. Clones were read by immunoSEQ multiplex PCR, and TCRdb kept only the in-frame ones, dropping some. The sample lists over 150,000 clones; approximately 84% were seen once. The sample consisted of peripheral blood. The receptors come from an elderly woman with COVID-19, enrolled during active disease.

This chain joins TRBV6-6 and TRBJ1-1, with D possibly being TRBD1 (6 bases). The CDR3 totals 15 residues. Trimming took 7 bases from V and 2 from J, leaving 17 bases between them. In germline, CDR1 is MNHNY, CDR2 SVGAGI (reference sequence). The CDR3 nucleotides read TGTGCCAGCATCCCGCCCGGGACAAGAAACACTGAAGCTTTCTTT. Translation: CASIPPGTRNTEAFF.

The V and J genes are TRBV7-2 and TRBJ2-5; D is uncertain. Per germline, CDR1 SGHTA and CDR2 FQGNSA. The CDR3 consists of 15 residues. V was shortened by 2 bases and J by 5 bases, with 15 bases between the two germline ends. The CDR3 nucleotides read TGTGCCAGCAGCTTAACGTGGCGGATCGGGGAGACCCAGTACTTC. Translated: CASSLTWRIGETQYF.

The chain carries TRBV18 and TRBJ2-2, with a possible D match to TRBD1 (5 bases). This CDR3 has 14 amino acids. CDR1 is KGHSH, CDR2 LQKENI, per germline. V lost 2 bases and J 7 bases, leaving 11 bases between the germline ends. CDR3 sequence reads: CASSPFDSHGELFF. CDR3 in DNA: TGTGCCAGCTCACCATTTGACAGTCACGGGGAGCTGTTTTTT. Complete variable domain (other parts from reference TRBV18 and TRBJ2-2): NAGVMQNPRHLVRRRGQEARLRCSPMKGHSHVYWYRQLPEEGLKFMVYLQKENIIDESGMPKERFSAEFPKEGPSILRIQQVVRGDSAAYFCASSPFDSHGELFFGEGSRLTVL.

The genes are TRBV11-1 and TRBJ2-1; tentatively, D is TRBD2 (6 bases). The V end lost 1 base, the J end lost 8 bases, and 15 bases lay between the germline ends. The germline CDR1 and CDR2 sequences are SGHAT and FQDESV (reference sequence). The CDR3 is 15 residues long. In nucleotides, the CDR3 is TGTGCCAGCAGCTTAGGAGGTAGCGGCGTATATGAGCAGTTCTTC. Translated, it gives CASSLGGSGVYEQFF.

V and J are TRBV7-6 and TRBJ1-3; D uncertain. Trimming took off 1 base at V and 4 bases at J, with 14 bases between the two ends. Germline V lookup: CDR1 SGHVS, CDR2 FNYEAQ. This CDR3 spans 16 amino acids. The CDR3 loop is CASSLGPSGAGNTIYF. The CDR3, as DNA: TGTGCCAGCAGCTTAGGACCAAGCGGAGCCGGAAACACCATATATTTT.

The rearrangement uses TRBV9 and TRBJ2-1; D is possibly TRBD2 (6 bases). Per germline, CDR1 SGDLS and CDR2 YYNGEE. The CDR3 is 17 residues long. Trimming took off 5 bases at V and 0 bases at J, with 18 bases between the two ends. The CDR3: CASSATPPGASYNEQFF. CDR3 coding DNA: TGTGCCAGCAGTGCTACCCCGCCGGGAGCCTCCTACAATGAGCAGTTCTTC.

This clone was recorded a few times. The chain couples TRBV18 to TRBJ1-5; D uncertain. With 1 base removed from V and 4 bases from J, the gap between germline ends came to 8 bases. Germline-derived CDR1 and CDR2 are KGHSH and LQKENI. The CDR3 consists of 14 residues. The CDR3 DNA reads TGTGCCAGCTCACCACAGCGAGAGAATCAGCCCCAGCATTTT. It codes for CASSPQRENQPQHF.

This clone was recorded once. The genes are TRBV21-1 and TRBJ2-7; TRBD2, as called in the table, went unchecked against the DNA. TRBV21-1 is given as a pseudogene. There are 15 residues in the CDR3. CDR3 sequence: CASSKGGPRSYEQYF. CDR3 nucleotides: TGTGCCAGCAGCAAGGGGGGGCCCCGCTCCTACGAGCAGTACTTC.

This sequence joins TRBV27 and TRBJ2-1; D perhaps matches TRBD1 (5 bases). V was shortened by 3 bases and J by 15 bases, with 15 bases between the two germline ends. CDR1 and CDR2 (germline): MNHEY, SMNVEV (reference sequence). This CDR3 has 12 amino acids. In nucleotides, the CDR3 is TGTGCCAGCAGTTTTGCCAGGGCGCGGTGGTTCTTC. It is translated as CASSFARARWFF.

V and J are TRBV27 and TRBJ1-2, with 8 bases lining up with TRBD1. V trimming: 5 bases; J trimming: 6 bases; junction bases outside the gene matches: 5. This CDR3 is 13 amino acids long. The germline V gene has CDR1 MNHEY and CDR2 SMNVEV (reference sequence). Here the CDR3 reads CASSPSGGDGYTF. As DNA, the CDR3 is TGTGCCAGCAGTCCATCAGGGGGCGATGGCTACACCTTC.

A few counts support this clone. The chain carries TRBV20-1 and TRBJ2-5; unclear D gene. The CDR3 runs 11 residues. Germline V gene sequence: CDR1 DFQATT, CDR2 SNEGSKA (reference sequence). V lost 5 bases and J lost 5, with 9 bases in between. The CDR3 here is CSALLVETQYF. In DNA, the CDR3 is TGCAGTGCTCTCCTAGTTGAGACCCAGTACTTC.

The J gene is TRBJ2-2, the V gene TRBV6-5; no firm D call. From germline, CDR1 is MNHEY and CDR2 SVGAGI. This CDR3 region has 15 residues. Trimming removed 5 bases from V and 2 bases from J, with 12 bases in between. The CDR3 reads CASSPRGLNTGELFF. The CDR3, as DNA: TGTGCCAGCAGTCCCCGAGGTCTTAACACCGGGGAGCTGTTTTTT.

The rearrangement uses TRBV7-2 and TRBJ2-3, with 7 bases aligning to TRBD2. Germline CDR1 is SGHTA and CDR2 is FQGNSA. V trimming: 6 bases; J trimming: 7 bases; junction bases outside the gene matches: 4. The length of the CDR3 is 12 residues. DNA for the CDR3: TGTGCCAGCAGTTGGGGGGGGTATACGCAGTATTTT. Encoded protein: CASSWGGYTQYF.

This chain uses TRBV3-1 (or the pseudogene TRBV3-2) with TRBJ2-1; D is perhaps TRBD2 (6 bases). The CDR3 is made up of 13 amino acids. CDR1 is LGHDT and CDR2 is YNNKEL in the germline V gene (reference sequence). Trimming left V 8 bases short and J 2 bases short, with 10 bases between. CDR3 region: CASSGATYNEQFF. In DNA, the CDR3 is TGTGCCAGCTCGGGAGCGACCTACAATGAGCAGTTCTTC.